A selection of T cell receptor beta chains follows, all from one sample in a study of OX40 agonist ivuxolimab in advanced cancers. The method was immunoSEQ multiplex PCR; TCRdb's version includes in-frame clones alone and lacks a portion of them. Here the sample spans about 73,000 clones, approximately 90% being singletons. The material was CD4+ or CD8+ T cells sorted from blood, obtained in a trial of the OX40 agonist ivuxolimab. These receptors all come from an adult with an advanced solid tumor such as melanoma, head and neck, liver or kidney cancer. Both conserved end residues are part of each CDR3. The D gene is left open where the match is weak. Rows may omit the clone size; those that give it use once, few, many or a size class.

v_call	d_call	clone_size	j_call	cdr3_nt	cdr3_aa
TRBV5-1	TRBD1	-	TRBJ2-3	TGCGCCAGCAGCTTACTGACAGGGGCCGGTACAGATACGCAGTATTTT	CASSLLTGAGTDTQYF
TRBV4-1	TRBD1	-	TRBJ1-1	TGCGCCAGCAGCTTGACAGGGGGCTCGGACACTGAAGCTTTCTTT	CASSLTGGSDTEAFF
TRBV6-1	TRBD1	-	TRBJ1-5	TGTGCCAGCGGAAAGGACAGGGAGGGCAGACAGCCCCAGCATTTT	CASGKDREGRQPQHF
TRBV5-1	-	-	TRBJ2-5	TGCGCCAGCAGCTTTCAAGGAGGCGAAGAGACCCAGTACTTC	CASSFQGGEETQYF
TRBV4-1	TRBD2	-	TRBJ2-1	TGCGCCAGCAGCCATCCAACTAGCGGGGGGTACAATGAGCAGTTCTTC	CASSHPTSGGYNEQFF
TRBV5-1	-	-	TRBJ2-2	TGCGCCAGCAGCTCGACAACGAACACCGGGGAGCTGTTTTTT	CASSSTTNTGELFF
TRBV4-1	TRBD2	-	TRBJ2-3	TGCGCCAGCAGCCAACAGGGGACCGCGGGAGGGTTGAGTCCAGATACGCAGTATTTT	CASSQQGTAGGLSPDTQYF
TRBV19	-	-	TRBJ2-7	TGTGCCAGTAGTACCAGGGACTTGAGTTACGAGCAGTACTTC	CASSTRDLSYEQYF
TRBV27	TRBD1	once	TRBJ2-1	TGTGCCAGCAGTCCTCAAGGGACAGGAATGCCCGGCAATGAGCAGTTCTTC	CASSPQGTGMPGNEQFF
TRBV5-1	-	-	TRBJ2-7	TGCGCCAGCAGCGTTACAGGGGAGGCCGAGCAGTACTTC	CASSVTGEAEQYF
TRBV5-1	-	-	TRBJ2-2	TGCGCCAGCAGCTTGTATTCAACCGGGGAGCTGTTTTTT	CASSLYSTGELFF
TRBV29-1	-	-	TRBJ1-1	TGCAGCGCGAAACAGGCGAACACTGAAGCTTTCTTT	CSAKQANTEAFF
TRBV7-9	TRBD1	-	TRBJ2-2	TGTGCCAGCAGCCCCTGGGACAGGGGGCATAACGGGGAGCTGTTTTTT	CASSPWDRGHNGELFF
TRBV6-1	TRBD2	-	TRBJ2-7	TGTGCCAGCAGTGAAGCGGGGACTAGTTTCTACGAGCAGTACTTC	CASSEAGTSFYEQYF
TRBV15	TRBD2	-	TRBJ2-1	TGTGCCACCAGCAGGAATCTAGCGGGAATAGGCAATGAGCAGTTCTTC	CATSRNLAGIGNEQFF